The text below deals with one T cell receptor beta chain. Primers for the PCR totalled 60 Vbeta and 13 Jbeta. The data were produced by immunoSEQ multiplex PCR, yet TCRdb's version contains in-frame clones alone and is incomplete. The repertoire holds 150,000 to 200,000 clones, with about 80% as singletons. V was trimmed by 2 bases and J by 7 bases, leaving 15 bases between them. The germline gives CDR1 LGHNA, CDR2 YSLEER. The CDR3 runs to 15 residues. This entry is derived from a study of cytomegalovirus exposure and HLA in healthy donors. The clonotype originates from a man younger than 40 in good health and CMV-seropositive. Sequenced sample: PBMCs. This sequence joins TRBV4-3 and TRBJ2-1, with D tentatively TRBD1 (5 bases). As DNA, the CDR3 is TGCGCCAGCAGCCAATTAGGGGTTAGGTCAAATGAGCAGTTCTTC. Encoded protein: CASSQLGVRSNEQFF.